Below, 14 T cell receptor beta chains from the same sample are listed, as sequenced in a study of blood T cells in healthy people across ages. A J-beta primer mix and a sample-barcoded 5' primer were used in a second PCR of about 7 to 12 cycles. TCRdb independently ran MiXCR on the 5' RACE reads; one entry per CDR3 protein. The sample lists roughly 680,000 distinct CDR3 sequences; over 45% were seen once. Specimen: blood. These receptors all come from a woman aged 60-70 years in good health.

The CDR3 sequence is CASSMASGSGELFF. In DNA form, the CDR3 reads TGTGCCAGCAGTATGGCTAGCGGTAGCGGGGAGCTGTTTTTT. The V call is TRBV27, the J call TRBJ2-2; 7 nucleotides align to TRBD2. Germline values: CDR1 MNHEY, CDR2 SMNVEV (reference sequence). This CDR3 comprises 14 residues. The trim removed 5 bases at V and 7 bases at J, leaving 7 bases unmatched.

V is TRBV14 and J is TRBJ2-7; 8 bases fit TRBD1. The CDR3 extends over 17 amino acids. The V and J ends lost 4 bases and 0 bases, in that order; junction bases with no gene match: 11. Germline CDR1 is SGHDN and CDR2 is FVKESK. CDR3 region: CASSPRYGTGVSYEQYF. The CDR3 DNA reads TGTGCCAGCAGCCCGCGCTACGGGACAGGAGTCTCCTACGAGCAGTACTTC.

The CDR3 here is CAIRALTNSYNEQFF. Here the CDR3 DNA reads TGTGCCATCAGGGCGCTTACTAACTCCTACAATGAGCAGTTCTTC. This chain links TRBV10-3 with TRBJ2-1; D is uncertain. Trimming took 6 bases from V and 0 from J, leaving 12 bases between them. Germline lookup yields CDR1 ENHRY and CDR2 SYGVKD. This CDR3 has 15 amino acids.

This chain connects TRBV27 to TRBJ2-7, with D possibly TRBD2 on 5 matching bases. CDR1 and CDR2 from the germline V gene are MNHEY and SMNVEV (reference sequence). The CDR3 loop spans 18 amino acids. Trimming cost V 4 bases and J 3 bases, with 25 bases left between them. This CDR3 is CASSSTKGQRRTLYEQYF. The DNA for the CDR3 is TGTGCCAGCAGTTCAACTAAGGGCCAGCGGAGAACCCTCTACGAGCAGTACTTC.

The chain has TRBV25-1 and TRBJ2-7; a weak D match, TRBD2 (5 bases). Trimming stripped 4 bases from V and 0 bases from J, with 13 bases between. This CDR3 is built from 15 residues. Germline CDR1 reads MGHDK; CDR2 reads SYGVNS. The CDR3 DNA is TGTGCCAGCAGTGCACCGGCGGGCCTCTCCTACGAGCAGTACTTC. Translated: CASSAPAGLSYEQYF.

This clonotype was seen a handful of times. V gene TRBV10-3 combines with J gene TRBJ2-5, with 8 bases aligning to TRBD2. With the DNA end fitting TRBJ2-7 better, the J assignment may be wrong. The CDR3 spans 15 residues. Germline V lookup: CDR1 ENHRY, CDR2 SYGVKD. The CDR3 spells CAISESTGGEDEQYF. The CDR3 DNA is TGTGCCATCAGTGAGTCTACGGGAGGGGAGGACGAGCAGTACTTC.

This chain uses TRBV6-5 with TRBJ2-7; possible D gene TRBD2, 6 bases. V dropped 4 bases and J dropped 2 bases, with 15 bases sitting between them. CDR3 size: 15 residues. Germline CDR1 MNHEY, CDR2 SVGAGI. CDR3: CASSLAGIGAYEQYF. CDR3 DNA sequence: TGTGCCAGCAGTTTGGCGGGGATAGGGGCCTACGAGCAGTACTTC.

The V gene is TRBV5-1, the J gene TRBJ2-1; D is possibly TRBD2 (5 bases). Trimming took off 0 bases at V and 12 bases at J, with 13 bases between the two ends. This CDR3 has 13 amino acids. Germline V CDR1 and CDR2: SGHRS, YFSETQ. The CDR3 spells CASSLAGELVQFF. CDR3 bases: TGCGCCAGCAGCTTGGCCGGGGAATTGGTGCAGTTCTTC.

The chain links TRBV7-9 to TRBJ2-1; D unclear. The CDR3 contains 17 residues. V lost 2 bases and J 4 bases, leaving 18 bases between the germline ends. From germline, CDR1 is SEHNR and CDR2 FQNEAQ (reference sequence). The CDR3 region has the DNA TGTGCCAGCAGCTTAATCTCGGCAGGCCTTAGTTACAATGAGCAGTTCTTC. It codes for CASSLISAGLSYNEQFF.

This clonotype was counted once. The V and J genes are TRBV5-5 and TRBJ2-7, with TRBD2 matching 7 bases. Germline V gene sequence: CDR1 SGHKS, CDR2 YYEKEE (reference sequence). The CDR3 runs 14 residues. With 4 bases clipped from V and 2 bases from J, the junction kept 6 bases outside the gene matches. The CDR3 nucleotides are TGTGCCAGCAGCCACTCTAGCGGAACCTACGAGCAGTACTTC. Translation: CASSHSSGTYEQYF.

The sample holds a few counts of this clonotype. The chain combines TRBV6-2 or TRBV6-3 with TRBJ2-5, with 7 bases that match TRBD2. Germline V gives CDR1 MNHEY, CDR2 SVGEGT. This CDR3 region has 18 residues. J was trimmed by 0 bases and V by 6 bases; bases with no gene match: 16. CDR3: CASRNPWETSRYQETQYF. The CDR3 DNA reads TGTGCCAGCAGAAACCCCTGGGAGACTAGCAGGTACCAAGAGACCCAGTACTTC.

The chain combines TRBV28 with TRBJ2-4, with D perhaps TRBD1 or TRBD2 (6 bases each). The end of the DNA aligns better with TRBJ2-7, so the J call may be wrong. CDR1 is MDHEN, CDR2 SYDVKM, per germline. CDR3 length equals 17 residues. CDR3 region: CASSLGWEEGGAYEQYF. CDR3 in DNA: TGTGCCAGCAGTTTAGGCTGGGAGGAGGGGGGAGCATACGAGCAGTACTTC.

Concerning this clonotype itself: This may come from a read error, since a much larger clone is one base off. CDR3 sequence: CSAGDSSGRGFTDTQYF. As DNA, the CDR3 is TGCAGTGCTGGAGATTCTAGCGGGAGGGGATTCACAGATACGCAGTATTTT. This rearrangement joins TRBV20-1 to TRBJ2-3; 12 bases are a match to TRBD2. There are 17 residues in the CDR3. Germline CDR1 DFQATT, CDR2 SNEGSKA (reference sequence).

As to this clonotype: A read error is possible here, since a much larger clone lies one base away. This chain connects TRBV29-1 to TRBJ2-5; 11 nucleotides agree with TRBD1. Germline V gene lookup returns CDR1 SQVTM and CDR2 ANQGSEA. The CDR3 contains 15 residues. The CDR3 region has the DNA TGCAGCGTTGAAACGGACAGGGGGCCTCAAGAGACCCGGTACTTC. Translated, it gives CSVETDRGPQETRYF. Drawing the rest from reference TRBV29-1 and TRBJ2-5, the complete variable domain is SAVISQKPSRDICQRGTSLTIQCQVDSQVTMMFWYRQQPGQSLTLIATANQGSEATYESGFVIDKFPISRPNLTFSTLTVSNMSPEDSSIYLCSVETDRGPQETRYFGPGTRLLVL.